Listed below are T cell receptor beta chains from one sample, sequenced in a study of blood T cell repertoires in COVID-19. The method was immunoSEQ multiplex PCR; TCRdb's version includes in-frame clones alone and lacks a portion of them. The sample has around 200,000 clones; roughly 89% are singletons. Sequenced material: peripheral blood. The source of these receptors is a man between 18 and 29 years old with active or convalescent COVID-19. Both conserved end residues are trimmed from each CDR3. Each record gives: V gene, D gene, CDR3 protein. The D gene is left open where the match is weak.

TRBV28	TRBD1	ASSLIGTGAQPQH
TRBV6-5	NA	ASRKKQGTEAF
TRBV4-2	NA	ASSQDPGSSYNSPLH
TRBV29-1	TRBD1	SARQGLSNEKLF
TRBV7-2	TRBD2	ASSLAVGGETQY
TRBV24-1	NA	ATRADRNNYGYT
TRBV19	NA	ASSGSFNSPLH
TRBV18	NA	ASSPQENQPQH
TRBV19	NA	ASSWGVRTEAF
TRBV3-1/TRBV3-2	NA	ASSQVLVGYT
TRBV24-1	TRBD1	ATSGTGSYNEQF
TRBV29-1	NA	SVADRANTGELF
TRBV15	TRBD1	ATSRGGTDYGYT
TRBV2	NA	ASRASGETQY
TRBV25-1	NA	ASSEDLRLGYT
TRBV28	NA	ASSLASSARSSYNEQF
TRBV27	NA	ASQKESPFGTDTQY
TRBV18	NA	ASSPRSNGQPEAF
TRBV5-1	NA	ASSLEGRESYGYT
TRBV30	NA	AWSTREDQPQH
TRBV5-1	NA	ASSSTGRVDEQY
TRBV2	NA	ASSGGAGGYGYT
TRBV15	NA	ATSRAPGTSLYEQY
TRBV9	TRBD1	ASSVGTGGPNTEAF
TRBV4-1	NA	ASSQDWPGTETQY
TRBV3-1/TRBV3-2	TRBD1	ASSQDLTGGLPQH
TRBV12-3/TRBV12-4	NA	ASSFSYNEQF
TRBV19	TRBD1	ASSLPGQGAFEAF
TRBV28	TRBD1	ASSLWGQGVGQPQH
TRBV7-9	NA	ASSSLIRTANYGYT
TRBV19	NA	ASSKPVNTEAF
TRBV20-1	TRBD2	SASSPSLAGGNEQY
TRBV7-9	NA	ASSFTAYGRNTGELF
TRBV5-1	NA	ASSLVAVDYNEQF
TRBV30	NA	AWRGDSFYGYT
TRBV6-6	NA	ASSRTGNHEQY
TRBV6-5	NA	ASSYDRKNTEAF
TRBV4-3	TRBD1	ASSQDGTGRVQPQH
TRBV25-1	TRBD1	ASSETGAGANVLT
TRBV18	NA	ASSPPGRDTQY
TRBV11-3	TRBD1	ASRYRGPYNEQF
TRBV19	TRBD1	ASTKTTGQNYGYT
TRBV5-1	NA	ASSFDGGNTEAF
TRBV28	TRBD2	ASKRGAWQKETQY
TRBV11-3	NA	ASSLLGQSHIQY